This T cell receptor (beta chain) was recorded in a study of identical twins. CDR1 is SGHAT and CDR2 is FQDESV in the germline V gene (reference sequence). The CDR3 is made up of 16 amino acids. V lost 5 bases and J lost 4; bases outside the gene matches: 13. The study's findings and limits: Out-of-frame alpha sequences common to twins exhibited an excess of low generation probability. Analyses based on zero insertions could be partly confounded by invariant MAIT and iNKT cells.

TCRdb passed the 5' RACE reads through MiXCR, listing each CDR3 protein once. The repertoire holds 1.5 million to 2 million distinct CDR3 sequences, with about 32% as singletons. This clonotype was seen once. Its matching antigen is unknown. Only healthy Caucasians were included as donors. This chain links TRBV11-1 with TRBJ2-5, with 7 bases aligning to TRBD2. Sequencing input: cord blood. The sequence derives from a newborn girl in good health. CDR3 in DNA: TGTGCCAGCAGCCGTCCGGGACTACCGAAGGGAGAGACCCAGTACTTC. Its protein product is CASSRPGLPKGETQYF.